These 27 T cell receptor beta chains originate from one sample sequenced in a study of T-cell memory formation after mild COVID-19 (dated by TCRdb to the early 2020s). To prepare the library, 5' RACE was applied. Sequencing used an Illumina NovaSeq 6000. The public reads were reprocessed in TCRdb via fastp at Q25 and MiXCR, keeping in-frame beta chains. Identical CDR3 protein sequences are pooled into one entry, listed with their most common genes and DNA. For this sample the table gives about 400,000 distinct CDR3 sequences, of which about 16% were detected only once. The ten top clones hold roughly 21% of the sample. The sequenced sample consisted of PBMCs or a T cell subset sorted from them (not recorded which). The receptors were sampled from a man younger than 30 who had mild COVID-19 (a few samples of this study predate the infection). The sample titles of this study are shuffled in the database, so cell type and time point are left out; the donor was told from shared clones.

This clonotype was picked up a small number of times. This chain uses TRBV27 with TRBJ2-7; D is uncertain. This CDR3 is 11 amino acids long. With 4 bases removed from V and 5 bases from J, the gap between germline ends came to 6 bases. Germline V gene data show CDR1 as MNHEY and CDR2 as SMNVEV (reference sequence). The DNA for the CDR3 is TGTGCCAGCAGTTCTGAGGACGAGCAGTACTTC. It is translated as CASSSEDEQYF.

This chain links TRBV6-5 with TRBJ2-7, with D uncertain. V lost 8 bases and J 6 bases, leaving 8 bases between the germline ends. The CDR3 contains 10 residues. Germline V gene lookup returns CDR1 MNHEY and CDR2 SVGAGI. The DNA for the CDR3 is TGTGCCAGCGGCCGTCCCGAGCAGTACTTC. Translating gives CASGRPEQYF.

The table lists this clonotype with a few counts. V and J are TRBV5-5 and TRBJ2-6; 8 bases are a match to TRBD1. The CDR3 contains 20 residues. Trimming removed 4 bases from V and 1 base from J; junction bases left unmatched: 16. Germline V gene data show CDR1 as SGHKS and CDR2 as YYEKEE (reference sequence). CDR3 amino acids: CASSVVPGQASRSGANVLTF. The CDR3 region has the DNA TGTGCCAGCAGCGTCGTCCCGGGACAGGCTTCAAGGTCTGGGGCCAACGTCCTGACTTTC.

This clonotype was observed a few times. This rearrangement joins TRBV12-3 or TRBV12-4 to TRBJ2-1, with 7 bases aligning to TRBD2. The CDR3 covers 14 residues. V shed 10 bases and J 4 bases; nucleotides not matched to a gene: 10. As DNA, the CDR3 is TGTGCCACCAAGATGGGCGGGGGATACAATGAGCAGTTCTTC. This sequence encodes CATKMGGGYNEQFF.

The J gene is TRBJ2-2, the V gene TRBV21-1; TRBD1, the table's D call, lacks a check against the DNA. TRBV21-1 is assigned pseudogene status. The CDR3 totals 17 residues. CDR3 protein: CASSNDEGQGNTGELFF. Here the CDR3 DNA reads TGTGCCAGCAGCAATGACGAGGGACAGGGGAACACCGGGGAGCTGTTTTTT.

V and J are TRBV7-3 and TRBJ2-5; 7 bases line up with TRBD2. Trimming cost V 5 bases and J 2 bases; bases outside gene matches: 20. The CDR3 extends over 19 amino acids. CDR1 is SGHTA, CDR2 FQGTGA, per germline. The CDR3 sequence: CASSPNHQRGALSQETQYF. The CDR3 DNA reads as TGTGCCAGCAGCCCTAATCACCAGCGGGGTGCCCTGTCACAAGAGACCCAGTACTTC.

This clonotype was observed a few times. This chain joins TRBV4-3 and TRBJ2-1; no firm D call. The CDR3 is 13 residues long. The V end lost 0 bases, the J end lost 8 bases, and 8 bases lay between the germline ends. Germline V CDR1 and CDR2: LGHNA, YSLEER. DNA of the CDR3: TGCGCCAGCAGCCAAGAGGTTTATGATGAGCAGTTCTTC. As protein: CASSQEVYDEQFF.

This clonotype was seen a handful of times. The chain employs TRBV24-1 and TRBJ2-6, with D unresolved. The length of the CDR3 is 14 residues. The V gene lost 6 bases and the J gene lost 4 bases, with 9 bases spanning the gap. The germline V gene has CDR1 KGHDR and CDR2 SFDVKD. The CDR3 loop reads CATSNRAGANVLTF. DNA of the CDR3: TGTGCCACCAGTAATAGAGCCGGGGCCAACGTCCTGACTTTC.

This clonotype was seen a handful of times. J is TRBJ2-5 and V is TRBV28, with TRBD2 matching 9 bases. The CDR3 extends over 13 amino acids. Germline V gene data show CDR1 as MDHEN and CDR2 as SYDVKM. The J segment lost 7 bases and the V segment lost 5 bases, leaving 5 bases of the junction unmatched. The CDR3 bases are TGTGCCAGCAGTCCTAGCGGGGAAGGGACCCAGTACTTC. The encoded protein is CASSPSGEGTQYF.

This clonotype was seen only once. The genes are TRBV12-3 or TRBV12-4 and TRBJ1-2; TRBD1 might be the D (5 bases). Trimming left V 3 bases short and J 6 bases short, with 14 bases between. This CDR3 spans 14 amino acids. CDR3 DNA sequence: TGTGCCAGCAGTTTCAGGTCGGGACCCGATGGCTACACCTTC. The encoded protein is CASSFRSGPDGYTF.

V gene TRBV29-1 combines with J gene TRBJ2-2; TRBD1 is a possible D gene (6 bases). Looked up from germline, CDR1 is SQVTM and CDR2 is ANQGSEA. Trimming removed 7 bases from V and 1 base from J, with 13 bases in between. This CDR3 region has 14 residues. The CDR3, as DNA: TGCAGCGGGGGCAGGGGCGAGAACACCGGGGAGCTGTTTTTT. Its protein product is CSGGRGENTGELFF.

The chain recombines TRBV6-2 or TRBV6-3 with TRBJ2-5; 10 bases agree with TRBD2. The CDR3 sequence is 17 residues long. Germline V gene sequence: CDR1 MNHEY, CDR2 SVGEGT. The ends lost 0 bases at V and 4 bases at J; junction bases unmatched: 8. CDR3 sequence: CASSYSVAGGQGETQYF. In nucleotides, the CDR3 is TGTGCCAGCAGTTACTCCGTAGCGGGGGGCCAGGGAGAGACCCAGTACTTC.

The J gene is TRBJ1-3, the V gene TRBV19, with D hard to call. CDR3 length: 15 residues. CDR1 and CDR2 (germline): LNHDA, SQIVND (reference sequence). V lost 5 bases to trimming and J lost 2 bases, with 13 bases between them. CDR3 residues: CASSPTSATGNTIYF. For the CDR3, the DNA is TGTGCCAGTAGTCCAACCTCGGCAACTGGAAACACCATATATTTT. The full variable domain, completed using reference TRBV19 and TRBJ1-3, is DGGITQSPKYLFRKEGQNVTLSCEQNLNHDAMYWYRQDPGQGLRLIYYSQIVNDFQKGDIAEGYSVSREKKESFPLTVTSAQKNPTAFYLCASSPTSATGNTIYFGEGSWLTVV.

This clonotype has only a few counts. J is TRBJ1-6 and V is TRBV28; D remains ambiguous. Trimming left V 10 bases short and J 7 bases short, with 14 bases between. The CDR3 contains 13 residues. Germline loops: CDR1 MDHEN, CDR2 SYDVKM. CDR3 coding DNA: TGTGCCACAATTGGACTGATCAATTCACCCCTCCACTTT. Encoded protein: CATIGLINSPLHF.

The V and J genes are TRBV14 and TRBJ2-7; TRBD1 aligns across 7 bases. Trimming took 0 bases from V and 5 from J; bases not matched to a gene: 7. This CDR3 contains 15 residues. Germline V gene lookup returns CDR1 SGHDN and CDR2 FVKESK. CDR3 nucleotide sequence: TGTGCCAGCAGCCAAGAATTCAGGGGGTACCACGAGCAGTACGTC. This encodes CASSQEFRGYHEQYV.

This clonotype was counted a few times. The V and J genes are TRBV11-2 and TRBJ2-1, with 7 bases aligning to TRBD2. Germline-derived CDR1 and CDR2 are SGHAT and FQNNGV. V trimming: 5 bases; J trimming: 2 bases; junction bases outside the gene matches: 3. CDR3 length: 14 amino acids. CDR3 residues: CASSVGGTYNEQFF. CDR3 in DNA: TGTGCCAGCAGCGTCGGGGGGACCTACAATGAGCAGTTCTTC.

The chain couples TRBV2 to TRBJ2-5; 7 bases map to TRBD1. The CDR3 extends over 14 amino acids. Germline trimming cut 6 bases from V and 3 bases from J; bases unmatched to any gene: 7. CDR1 and CDR2 from the germline V gene are SNHLY and FYNNEI. In nucleotides, the CDR3 is TGTGCCAGCAGGGGGATCGGGACAGAAGAGACCCAGTACTTC. Protein product: CASRGIGTEETQYF.

V is TRBV7-2 and J is TRBJ1-1, with D unresolved. Germline lookup yields CDR1 SGHTA and CDR2 FQGNSA. V dropped 7 bases and J dropped 0 bases, with 9 bases sitting between them. CDR3 length: 13 residues. This chain's CDR3 is CASTAQMNTEAFF. The CDR3 DNA reads TGTGCCAGCACCGCGCAGATGAACACTGAAGCTTTCTTT.

As regards this clonotype: This may arise from a read error, as a much more abundant clone is one base away. The final CDR3 position lacks the conserved phenylalanine or tryptophan, pointing to a likely read error. The rearrangement joins TRBV5-1 to TRBJ2-2, with 9 positions matching TRBD1. The germline V gene encodes CDR1 SGHRS and CDR2 YFSETQ. Trimming took 5 bases from V and 4 from J; bases not matched to a gene: 9. The CDR3 is 16 amino acids. CDR3 region: CASSMTGQGRTGELFL. CDR3 coding DNA: TGCGCCAGCAGTATGACGGGACAGGGCCGCACCGGGGAGCTGTTTCTT.

The chain links TRBV20-1 to TRBJ2-1; TRBD2 matches at 15 bases. Trimming took 4 bases from V and 3 from J; bases not matched to a gene: 4. The CDR3 has 16 residues. CDR1 DFQATT and CDR2 SNEGSKA come from the germline V gene (reference sequence). CDR3 DNA sequence: TGCAGTGCTACCCGGACTAGCGGGGGGGGCTACAATGAGCAGTTCTTC. It translates to CSATRTSGGGYNEQFF.

This chain links TRBV4-1 with TRBJ2-7; TRBD2 is a possible D gene (6 bases). Trimming left V 4 bases short and J 2 bases short, with 12 bases between. The CDR3 is made up of 14 amino acids. Germline-derived CDR1 and CDR2 are MGHRA and YSYEKL. The CDR3 coding sequence is TGCGCCAGCAGCCGGGGACTTGGCCCCTACGAGCAGTACGTC. Translated: CASSRGLGPYEQYV.

This clonotype has more than one count but fewer than ten. This chain joins TRBV29-1 and TRBJ2-3, with 9 bases matching TRBD1. Germline V CDR1 and CDR2: SQVTM, ANQGSEA. The V and J ends lost 7 bases and 4 bases, in that order; junction bases with no gene match: 6. CDR3 size: 13 residues. CDR3 region: CSGRDREPDTQYF. CDR3 bases: TGCAGCGGGCGGGACAGGGAACCAGATACGCAGTATTTT.

The chain recombines TRBV9 with TRBJ1-1; D not resolved. Germline V gives CDR1 SGDLS, CDR2 YYNGEE. The CDR3 has 14 amino acids. V lost 4 bases to trimming and J lost 1 base, with 11 bases between them. CDR3 sequence (DNA): TGTGCCAGCAGCTCCTCAGGTGAGAACACTGAAGCTTTCTTT. This translates into CASSSSGENTEAFF.

This clonotype was picked up many times. The junction departs from the called germline gene at one end, perhaps through a read error. This rearrangement joins TRBV5-1 to TRBJ2-1, with a tentative D call TRBD1 (7 bases). This CDR3 is 13 amino acids long. The germline V gene has CDR1 SGHRS and CDR2 YFSETQ. The CDR3 sequence: CASSLPGGNEQFF. The CDR3 DNA sequence: TGTGCCAGCAGCCTACCAGGGGGGAATGAGCAGTTCTTC. Looking up the rest from reference TRBV5-1 and TRBJ2-1 gives the full variable domain: KAGVTQTPRYLIKTRGQQVTLSCSPISGHRSVSWYQQTPGQGLQFLFEYFSETQRNKGNFPGRFSGRQFSNSRSEMNVSTLELGDSALYLCASSLPGGNEQFFGPGTRLTVL.

Ten or more counts support this clonotype. The V call is TRBV6-5, the J call TRBJ2-3; tentatively, D is TRBD1 (5 bases). The CDR3 spans 15 residues. Trimming pared 1 base from V and 6 bases from J, leaving 14 bases between. Germline CDR1 MNHEY, CDR2 SVGAGI. CDR3 nucleotides: TGTGCCAGCAGTTACTTAGGGGCCACCCAGGATACGCAGTATTTT. Protein: CASSYLGATQDTQYF.

The chain recombines TRBV5-5 with TRBJ2-7; D unclear. The germline gives CDR1 SGHKS, CDR2 YYEKEE (reference sequence). This CDR3 comprises 13 residues. Deletions cut 2 bases from V and 2 bases from J, with 8 bases between. The CDR3 sequence: CASSFRATYEQYV. The CDR3 coding sequence is TGTGCCAGCAGCTTCCGGGCAACCTACGAGCAGTACGTC.

In this sample, this clonotype turned up a few times. The rearrangement links TRBV7-2 to TRBJ1-6; TRBD1 agrees at 7 bases. Germline V gives CDR1 SGHTA, CDR2 FQGNSA. V lost 4 bases to trimming and J lost 9 bases; unmatched junction nucleotides: 9. The CDR3 totals 15 residues. CDR3: CASSYQGGTSSPLHF. DNA for the CDR3: TGTGCCAGCAGCTATCAGGGGGGAACATCTTCACCCCTCCACTTT.